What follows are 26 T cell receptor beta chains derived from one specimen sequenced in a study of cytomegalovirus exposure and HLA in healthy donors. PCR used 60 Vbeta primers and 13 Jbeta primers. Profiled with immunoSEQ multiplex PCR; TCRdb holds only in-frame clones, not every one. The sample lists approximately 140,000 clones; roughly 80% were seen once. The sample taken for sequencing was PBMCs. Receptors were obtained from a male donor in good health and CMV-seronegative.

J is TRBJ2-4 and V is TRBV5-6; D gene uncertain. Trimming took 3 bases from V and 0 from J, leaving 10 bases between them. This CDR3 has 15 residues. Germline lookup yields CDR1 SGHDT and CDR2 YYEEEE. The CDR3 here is CASSSPVLAKNIQYF. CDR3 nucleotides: TGTGCCAGCAGCTCTCCAGTCCTAGCCAAAAACATTCAGTACTTC.

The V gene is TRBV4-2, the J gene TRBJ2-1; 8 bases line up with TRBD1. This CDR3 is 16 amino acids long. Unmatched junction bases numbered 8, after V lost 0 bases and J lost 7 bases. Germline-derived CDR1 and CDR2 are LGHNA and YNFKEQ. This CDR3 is CASSQDLRTGFNEQFF. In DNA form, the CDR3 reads TGTGCCAGCAGCCAAGATCTTAGGACAGGGTTTAATGAGCAGTTCTTC.

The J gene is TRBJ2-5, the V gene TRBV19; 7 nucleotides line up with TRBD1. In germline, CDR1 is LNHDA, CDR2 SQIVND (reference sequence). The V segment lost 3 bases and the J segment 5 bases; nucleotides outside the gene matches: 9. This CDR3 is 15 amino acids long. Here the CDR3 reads CASSIGQGERETQYF. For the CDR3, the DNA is TGTGCCAGTAGTATTGGCCAGGGGGAGCGGGAGACCCAGTACTTC.

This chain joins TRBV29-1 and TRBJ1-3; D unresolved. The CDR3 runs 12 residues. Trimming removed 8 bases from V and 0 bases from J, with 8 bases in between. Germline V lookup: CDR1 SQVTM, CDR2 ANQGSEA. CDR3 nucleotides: TGCAGCATCGTAATCTCTGGAAACACCATATATTTT. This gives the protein CSIVISGNTIYF.

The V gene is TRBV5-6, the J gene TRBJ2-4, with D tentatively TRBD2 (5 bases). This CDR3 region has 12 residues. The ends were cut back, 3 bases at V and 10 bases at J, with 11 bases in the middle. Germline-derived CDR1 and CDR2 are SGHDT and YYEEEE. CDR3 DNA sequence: TGTGCCAGCAGCTCGACCTGGGAGATTCAGTACTTC. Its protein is CASSSTWEIQYF.

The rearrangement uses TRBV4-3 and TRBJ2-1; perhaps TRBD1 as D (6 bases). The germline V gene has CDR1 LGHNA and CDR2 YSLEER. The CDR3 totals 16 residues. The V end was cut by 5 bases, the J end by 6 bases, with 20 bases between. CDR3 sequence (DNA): TGCGCCAGCAGCACGGGTACAGGGCTTCTGGGCAATGAGCAGTTCTTC. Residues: CASSTGTGLLGNEQFF.

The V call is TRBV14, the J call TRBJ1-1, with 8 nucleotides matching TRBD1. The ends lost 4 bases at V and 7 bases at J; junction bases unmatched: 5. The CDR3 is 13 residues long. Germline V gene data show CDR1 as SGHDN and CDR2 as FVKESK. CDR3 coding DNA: TGTGCCAGCAGCCCACAGGGGGACAGTGAAGCTTTCTTT. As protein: CASSPQGDSEAFF.

DNA for the CDR3: TGTGCCAGCAGCTTGGACGGCAGGGACTATGGCTACACCTTC. This gives the protein CASSLDGRDYGYTF. This chain uses TRBV5-4 with TRBJ1-2; D is perhaps TRBD1 (5 bases). CDR3 size: 14 residues. V lost 0 bases and J lost 3, with 9 bases in between. Per germline, CDR1 SGHNT and CDR2 YYREEE (reference sequence).

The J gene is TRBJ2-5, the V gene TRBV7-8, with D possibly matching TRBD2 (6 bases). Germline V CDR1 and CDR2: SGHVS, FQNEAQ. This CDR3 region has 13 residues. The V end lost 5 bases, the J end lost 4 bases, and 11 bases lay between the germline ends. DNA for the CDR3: TGTGCCAGCAGCGGGGGGAGGCGAGAGACCCAGTACTTC. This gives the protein CASSGGRRETQYF.

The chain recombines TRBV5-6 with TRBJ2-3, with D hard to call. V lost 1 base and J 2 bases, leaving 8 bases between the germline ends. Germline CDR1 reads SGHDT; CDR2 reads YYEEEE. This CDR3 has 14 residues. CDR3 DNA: TGTGCCAGCAGCTTGTGGCAGTACACAGATACGCAGTATTTT. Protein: CASSLWQYTDTQYF.

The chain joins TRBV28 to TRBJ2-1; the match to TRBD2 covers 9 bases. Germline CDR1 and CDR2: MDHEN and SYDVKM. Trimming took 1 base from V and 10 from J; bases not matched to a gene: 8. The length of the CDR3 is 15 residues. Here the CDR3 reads CASSLSKAGGDEQFF. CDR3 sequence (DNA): TGTGCCAGCAGTTTATCAAAAGCGGGGGGCGACGAGCAGTTCTTC.

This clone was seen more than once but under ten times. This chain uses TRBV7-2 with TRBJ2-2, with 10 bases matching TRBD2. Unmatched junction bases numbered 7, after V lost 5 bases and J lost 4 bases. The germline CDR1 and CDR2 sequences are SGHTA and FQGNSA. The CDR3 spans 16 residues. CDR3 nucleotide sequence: TGTGCCAGCAGCCTCCGACTAGCGGGCCTCACCGGGGAGCTGTTTTTT. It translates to CASSLRLAGLTGELFF.

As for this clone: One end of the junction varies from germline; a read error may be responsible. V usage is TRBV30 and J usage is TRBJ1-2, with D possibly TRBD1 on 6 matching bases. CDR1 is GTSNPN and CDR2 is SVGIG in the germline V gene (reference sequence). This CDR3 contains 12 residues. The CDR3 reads CAWQKGLTGANF. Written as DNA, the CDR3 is TGTGCCTGGCAAAAAGGGCTGACAGGTGCGAACTTC.

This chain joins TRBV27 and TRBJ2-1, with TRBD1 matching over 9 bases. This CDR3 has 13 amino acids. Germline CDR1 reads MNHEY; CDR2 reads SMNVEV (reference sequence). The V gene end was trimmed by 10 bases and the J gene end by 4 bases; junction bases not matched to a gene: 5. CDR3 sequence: CAIGQGPYNEQFF. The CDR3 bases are TGTGCCATCGGACAGGGGCCTTACAATGAGCAGTTCTTC.

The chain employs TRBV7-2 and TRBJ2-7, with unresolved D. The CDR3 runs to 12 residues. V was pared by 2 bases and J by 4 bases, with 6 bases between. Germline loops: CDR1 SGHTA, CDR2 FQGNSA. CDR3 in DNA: TGTGCCAGCAGCTTAAACGCGTACGAGCAGTACTTC. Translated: CASSLNAYEQYF.

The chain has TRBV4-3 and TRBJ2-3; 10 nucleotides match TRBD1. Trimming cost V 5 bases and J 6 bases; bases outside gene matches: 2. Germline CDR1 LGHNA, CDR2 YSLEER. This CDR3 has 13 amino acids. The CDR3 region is CASSTGQGDTQYF. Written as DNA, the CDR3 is TGCGCCAGCAGCACGGGACAGGGGGATACGCAGTATTTT.

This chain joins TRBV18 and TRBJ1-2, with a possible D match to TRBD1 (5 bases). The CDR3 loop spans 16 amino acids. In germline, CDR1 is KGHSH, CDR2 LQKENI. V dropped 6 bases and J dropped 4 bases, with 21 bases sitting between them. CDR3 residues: CASSQQDYGLVYGYTF. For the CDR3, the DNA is TGTGCCAGCTCTCAACAGGATTACGGGCTGGTCTATGGCTACACCTTC.

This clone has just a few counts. The CDR3 DNA reads as TGTGCCACCAGCAGAGGTATCGGACAGACCGGGGCCAACGTCCTGACTTTC. It encodes CATSRGIGQTGANVLTF. The chain recombines TRBV15 with TRBJ2-6, with a tentative D call TRBD1 (6 bases). CDR1 and CDR2 from the germline V gene are LNHNV and YYDKDF (reference sequence). The CDR3 spans 17 residues. V lost 1 base and J 4 bases, leaving 14 bases between the germline ends.

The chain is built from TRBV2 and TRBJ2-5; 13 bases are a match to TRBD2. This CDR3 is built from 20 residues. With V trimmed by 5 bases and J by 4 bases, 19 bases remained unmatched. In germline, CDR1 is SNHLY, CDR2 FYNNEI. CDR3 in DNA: TGTGCCAGCAGTCTTAGACTAGCGGGGGGTTTAAGTCTCTTAAGAGAGACCCAGTACTTC. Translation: CASSLRLAGGLSLLRETQYF.

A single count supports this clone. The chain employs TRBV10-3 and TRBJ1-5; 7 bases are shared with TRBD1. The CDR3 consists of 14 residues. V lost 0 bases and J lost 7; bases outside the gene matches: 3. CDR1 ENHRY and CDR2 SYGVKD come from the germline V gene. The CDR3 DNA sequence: TGTGCCATCAGTGAGTCTAGGGGGCAACAGCCCCAGCATTTT. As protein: CAISESRGQQPQHF.

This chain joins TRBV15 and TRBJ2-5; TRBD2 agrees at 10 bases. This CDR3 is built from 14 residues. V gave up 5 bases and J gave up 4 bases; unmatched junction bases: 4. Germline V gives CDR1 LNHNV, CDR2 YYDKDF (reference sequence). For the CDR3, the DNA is TGTGCCACCAGCTCCGGACTAGCGGTAGAGACCCAGTACTTC. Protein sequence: CATSSGLAVETQYF.

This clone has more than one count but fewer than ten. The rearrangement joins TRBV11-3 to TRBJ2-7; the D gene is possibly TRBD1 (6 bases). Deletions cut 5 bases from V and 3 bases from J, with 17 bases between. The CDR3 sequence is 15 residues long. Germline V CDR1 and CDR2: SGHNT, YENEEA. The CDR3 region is CASSPRPMDSYEQYF. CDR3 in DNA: TGTGCCAGCAGCCCCCGGCCCATGGACAGCTACGAGCAGTACTTC.

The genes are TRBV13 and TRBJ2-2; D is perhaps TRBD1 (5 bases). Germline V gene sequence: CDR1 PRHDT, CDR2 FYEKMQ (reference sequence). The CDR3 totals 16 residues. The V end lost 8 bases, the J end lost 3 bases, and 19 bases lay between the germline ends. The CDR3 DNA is TGTGCCAGCGCCCAGAGACCCCAGGGTGACACCGGGGAGCTGTTTTTT. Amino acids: CASAQRPQGDTGELFF.

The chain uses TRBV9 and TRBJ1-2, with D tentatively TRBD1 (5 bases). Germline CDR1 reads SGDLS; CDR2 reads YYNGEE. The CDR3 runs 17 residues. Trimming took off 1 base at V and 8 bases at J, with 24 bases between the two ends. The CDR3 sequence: CASSVFPGAVGGMGYTF. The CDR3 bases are TGTGCCAGCAGCGTATTCCCCGGGGCAGTCGGGGGAATGGGCTACACCTTC.

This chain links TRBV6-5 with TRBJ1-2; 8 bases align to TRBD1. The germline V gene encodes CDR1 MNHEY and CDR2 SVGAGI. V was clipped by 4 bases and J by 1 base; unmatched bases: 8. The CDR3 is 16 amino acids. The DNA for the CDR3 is TGTGCCAGCAGTTCCCCAGGGACAGGCGGTAACTATGGCTACACCTTC. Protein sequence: CASSSPGTGGNYGYTF.

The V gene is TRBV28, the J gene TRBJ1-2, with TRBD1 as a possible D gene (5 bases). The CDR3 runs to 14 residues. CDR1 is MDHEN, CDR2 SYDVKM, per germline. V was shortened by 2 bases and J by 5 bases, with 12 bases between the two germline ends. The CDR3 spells CASSLGAAGYGYTF. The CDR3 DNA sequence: TGTGCCAGCAGTTTAGGGGCAGCGGGTTATGGCTACACCTTC.